This T cell receptor beta chain derives from a study of CD8 T cells in ankylosing spondylitis. TCRdb used MiXCR to reprocess the 5' RACE reads, holding one entry per CDR3 protein. The repertoire includes around 25,000 distinct CDR3 sequences, roughly 13% of them detected once, and about 35% sits in the top ten. Ten or more counts support this clonotype. The clonotype comes from a male donor with ankylosing spondylitis or in good health (not recorded which). Sequencing used blood.

The CDR3 loop reads CASSLAGLSNTGELFF. The CDR3 nucleotides read TGTGCCAGCAGCTTAGCGGGACTATCGAACACCGGGGAGCTGTTTTTT. The chain links TRBV7-6 to TRBJ2-2; 7 bases map to TRBD2. The CDR3 runs to 16 residues. Germline CDR1 is SGHVS and CDR2 is FNYEAQ. After removal of 0 bases from V and 0 bases from J, the junction contained 1 base not matched to a gene.